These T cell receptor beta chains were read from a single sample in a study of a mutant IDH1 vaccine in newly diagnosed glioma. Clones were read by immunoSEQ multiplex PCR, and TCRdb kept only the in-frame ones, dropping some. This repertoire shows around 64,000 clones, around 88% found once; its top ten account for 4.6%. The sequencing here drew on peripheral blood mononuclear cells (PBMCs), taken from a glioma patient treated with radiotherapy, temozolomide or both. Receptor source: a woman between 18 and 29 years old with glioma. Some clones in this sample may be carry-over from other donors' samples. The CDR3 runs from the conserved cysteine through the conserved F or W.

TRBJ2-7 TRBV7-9 CASSSPGLYEQYF
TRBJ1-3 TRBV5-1 CASSRDGSSGNTIYF
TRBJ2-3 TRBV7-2 CASSKRGDTQYF
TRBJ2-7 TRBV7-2 CASRSEGAYEQYF
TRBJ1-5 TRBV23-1 CASSQGSHRDRGYVGNQPQHF
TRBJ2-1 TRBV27 CASSFNKNNEQFF
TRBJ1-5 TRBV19 CASTSTGVGQPQHF
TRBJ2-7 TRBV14 CASSPLAGGSYEQYF
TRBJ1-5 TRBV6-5 CASSANSGLEPQHF
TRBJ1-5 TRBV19 CASSIDTPRAQHF
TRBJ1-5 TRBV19 CASIAGFNSNQPQHF
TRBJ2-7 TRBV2 CASSPTVWGEQYF
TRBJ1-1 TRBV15 CATRMNTEAFF